The 21 T cell receptor beta chains in this list originate from one sample, sequenced in a study of cytomegalovirus exposure and HLA in healthy donors. A multiplex PCR was run with 60 Vbeta primers and 13 Jbeta primers. The repertoire was sequenced with immunoSEQ multiplex PCR; TCRdb's copy has only in-frame clones and lacks some. The profile shows 200,000 to 250,000 clones, 85% to 90% of them singletons. The sample taken for sequencing was PBMCs. The receptors were sampled from a human donor in good health.

The chain couples TRBV4-1 to TRBJ2-7; 12 nucleotides line up with TRBD1. The CDR3 length is 16 residues. CDR1 and CDR2 from the germline V gene are MGHRA and YSYEKL. The junction had 6 bases not matched to a gene; V was cut back by 0 bases and J by 6 bases. The CDR3 DNA reads TGCGCCAGCAGCCAAGATAAGGGACAGGGGGCTGGCGAGCAGTACTTC. Amino acid sequence: CASSQDKGQGAGEQYF.

The table lists this clone with a few counts. The V and J genes are TRBV4-1 and TRBJ2-7; 11 nucleotides agree with TRBD2. The CDR3 extends over 15 amino acids. Germline V gives CDR1 MGHRA, CDR2 YSYEKL. V dropped 2 bases and J dropped 3; count of bases not matched to a gene: 3. CDR3 DNA: TGCGCCAGCAGCCAATGGACTAGCGGGCACTACGAGCAGTACTTC. It is translated as CASSQWTSGHYEQYF.

The chain carries TRBV6-1 and TRBJ2-7, with a weak D call TRBD1 (6 bases). Per germline, CDR1 MNHNS and CDR2 SASEGT. This CDR3 has 14 residues. V gave up 4 bases and J gave up 5 bases, with 15 bases separating them. Here the CDR3 reads CASSVQGKRNEQYF. CDR3 nucleotide sequence: TGTGCCAGCAGTGTACAGGGAAAAAGGAACGAGCAGTACTTC.

The chain links TRBV4-1 to TRBJ2-3; TRBD2 might be the D (6 bases). Germline CDR1 reads MGHRA; CDR2 reads YSYEKL. The V gene lost 3 bases and the J gene lost 0 bases, with 19 bases spanning the gap. This CDR3 region has 18 residues. In nucleotides, the CDR3 is TGCGCCAGCAGCCATAACCCGGGAGTCAGTTCTAGCACAGATACGCAGTATTTT. Translating gives CASSHNPGVSSSTDTQYF.

J is TRBJ1-3 and V is TRBV9, with a possible D match to TRBD1 (5 bases). The CDR3 sequence is 15 residues long. V was pared by 4 bases and J by 4 bases, with 15 bases between. The germline CDR1 and CDR2 sequences are SGDLS and YYNGEE. CDR3 amino acids: CASSPEGHAGNTIYF. CDR3 sequence (DNA): TGTGCCAGCAGCCCCGAAGGACACGCCGGAAACACCATATATTTT.

This chain links TRBV6-5 with TRBJ2-5; 7 bases fit TRBD2. The DNA end is a closer match to TRBJ2-7, so the J assignment may be wrong. The CDR3 loop spans 13 amino acids. From germline, CDR1 is MNHEY and CDR2 SVGAGI. The CDR3 protein is CASKSSGNYEQYF. CDR3 nucleotide sequence: TGTGCCAGCAAATCTAGCGGAAACTACGAGCAGTACTTC.

This clone was counted only a few times. The chain combines TRBV4-3 with TRBJ2-1; maybe TRBD2 (6 bases). Trimming removed 0 bases at V and 10 bases at J, with 13 bases between. Germline lookup yields CDR1 LGHNA and CDR2 YSLEER. CDR3 length: 14 amino acids. The CDR3 DNA follows: TGCGCCAGCAGCCAAGAATTTGCGGGGACCGAGCAGTTCTTC. As protein: CASSQEFAGTEQFF.

This clone was observed once. The chain couples TRBV10-3 to TRBJ1-3; 7 bases are shared with TRBD1. CDR3 length equals 14 residues. The germline V gene encodes CDR1 ENHRY and CDR2 SYGVKD. The V gene end was trimmed by 6 bases and the J gene end by 2 bases; junction bases not matched to a gene: 4. As DNA, the CDR3 is TGTGCCATCAGGGGTACAGGGGCTGGAAACACCATATATTTT. Translation gives CAIRGTGAGNTIYF.

The chain recombines TRBV7-2 with TRBJ2-5; 10 nucleotides match TRBD1. CDR3 length: 14 residues. In germline, CDR1 is SGHTA, CDR2 FQGNSA. The V gene end was trimmed by 5 bases and the J gene end by 5 bases; junction bases not matched to a gene: 5. CDR3: CASSHDRGRETQYF. CDR3 sequence (DNA): TGTGCCAGCAGCCATGACAGGGGGCGCGAGACCCAGTACTTC.

The chain links TRBV6-5 to TRBJ2-7, with 8 bases lining up with TRBD1. Germline V CDR1 and CDR2: MNHEY, SVGAGI. This CDR3 comprises 13 residues. J gave up 0 bases and V 7 bases, and 2 bases lay outside the gene matches. CDR3: CASTGQGSYEQYF. In nucleotides, the CDR3 is TGTGCCAGCACCGGACAGGGCTCCTACGAGCAGTACTTC.

The CDR3: CATSRDLTGGSSTDTQYF. CDR3 DNA sequence: TGTGCCACCAGCAGAGATCTAACGGGAGGGTCTAGCACAGATACGCAGTATTTT. The rearrangement joins TRBV15 to TRBJ2-3; 8 nucleotides align to TRBD2. V dropped 0 bases and J dropped 0; count of bases not matched to a gene: 8. Germline CDR1 is LNHNV and CDR2 is YYDKDF (reference sequence). CDR3 length: 18 amino acids.

This clone was observed once. The genes are TRBV2 and TRBJ1-2, with unresolved D. V lost 6 bases, J lost 4 bases, and 12 bases lay in between. The V gene's germline CDR1 is SNHLY and CDR2 FYNNEI. The CDR3 has 13 amino acids. In DNA, the CDR3 is TGTGCCAGCAGCCCGGGAGCCCGCTATGGCTACACCTTC. Its translation is CASSPGARYGYTF.

The chain combines TRBV7-9 with TRBJ1-5; the D gene is possibly TRBD1 (5 bases). Trimming removed 0 bases from V and 3 bases from J, with 15 bases in between. The CDR3 is 17 amino acids. Per germline, CDR1 SEHNR and CDR2 FQNEAQ (reference sequence). CDR3 in amino acids: CASSLAVGAGPNQPQHF. CDR3 nucleotides: TGTGCCAGCAGCTTAGCGGTGGGCGCGGGGCCCAATCAGCCCCAGCATTTT.

This clone was detected a few times. The genes are TRBV7-3 and TRBJ2-2, with D possibly TRBD1 on 6 matching bases. V was pared by 6 bases and J by 5 bases, with 22 bases between. The germline V gene has CDR1 SGHTA and CDR2 FQGTGA. The CDR3 contains 17 residues. CDR3 sequence reads: CASSVARGPVRTGELFF. CDR3 in DNA: TGTGCCAGCAGTGTTGCCAGGGGACCGGTCAGGACCGGGGAGCTGTTTTTT.

The J gene is TRBJ2-1, the V gene TRBV7-2; 9 positions match TRBD2. The CDR3 loop spans 13 amino acids. The germline V gene encodes CDR1 SGHTA and CDR2 FQGNSA. V was pared by 5 bases and J by 9 bases, with 5 bases of the junction left unmatched. This CDR3 reads CASSRREGVEQFF. Here the CDR3 DNA reads TGTGCCAGCAGCCGGCGGGAGGGGGTTGAGCAGTTCTTC.

The chain joins TRBV5-1 to TRBJ2-7, with a tentative D call TRBD1 (7 bases). Germline V CDR1 and CDR2: SGHRS, YFSETQ. Trimming removed 0 bases from V and 5 bases from J, with 18 bases in between. This CDR3 has 16 residues. CDR3 sequence: CASSLAGTAGGNEQYF. Written as DNA, the CDR3 is TGCGCCAGCAGCTTGGCCGGGACAGCCGGGGGAAACGAGCAGTACTTC.

This clone appeared a single time. This chain joins TRBV19 and TRBJ2-5; 12 bases match TRBD2. V dropped 4 bases and J dropped 4; count of bases not matched to a gene: 4. Germline V gene lookup returns CDR1 LNHDA and CDR2 SQIVND (reference sequence). The CDR3 is 15 residues long. The DNA for the CDR3 is TGTGCCAGTAGTACAACGGGACTAGCGGGAGAGACCCAGTACTTC. Its protein product is CASSTTGLAGETQYF.

The V and J genes are TRBV2 and TRBJ2-2; 8 bases line up with TRBD2. V lost 2 bases, J lost 7 bases, and 6 bases stayed unmatched. Germline CDR1 is SNHLY and CDR2 is FYNNEI. The length of the CDR3 is 15 residues. In nucleotides, the CDR3 is TGTGCCAGCAGTGAATCGGGACTAGTAGTCGGGGAGCTGTTTTTT. Protein: CASSESGLVVGELFF.

V usage is TRBV6-5 and J usage is TRBJ2-7; no clear D. Trimming removed 2 bases from V and 1 base from J, with 12 bases in between. Per the germline V gene, CDR1 is MNHEY and CDR2 is SVGAGI. The CDR3 loop spans 15 amino acids. The DNA of the CDR3 is TGTGCCAGCAGTTACCTAGAGGAATCTTCCTACGAGCAGTACTTC. Translated, it gives CASSYLEESSYEQYF.

This clone was observed a single time. The V gene is TRBV10-1, the J gene TRBJ1-1; TRBD1 matches 7 bases. Germline V gene lookup returns CDR1 WNHNN and CDR2 SYGVQD (reference sequence). This CDR3 region has 15 residues. The junction had 7 bases not matched to a gene; V was cut back by 6 bases and J by 0 bases. The chain's CDR3 is CASRVGRGMNTEAFF. DNA of the CDR3: TGCGCCAGCAGAGTGGGCAGGGGGATGAACACTGAAGCTTTCTTT.

J is TRBJ2-1 and V is TRBV30; maybe TRBD2 (6 bases). Germline CDR1 and CDR2: GTSNPN and SVGIG (reference sequence). Trimming removed 2 bases from V and 0 bases from J, with 11 bases in between. The length of the CDR3 is 15 residues. The CDR3 DNA reads as TGTGCCTGGAGTAGGGAGGAGTACTCCTACAATGAGCAGTTCTTC. Amino acids: CAWSREEYSYNEQFF.